These 10 T cell receptor beta chains originate from one sample sequenced in a study of shared clonotypes between healthy human individuals. Profiled with immunoSEQ multiplex PCR; TCRdb holds only in-frame clones, not every one. The sample carries around 2,000,000 clones, over 85% recorded once. Sequencing input: naive CD4+ T cells sorted from blood. Subset in this sample: CD45RA+ positively selected. These receptors were obtained from a man aged 18 to 35 in good health.

A remark on this clone: Distinct nucleotide sequences in the sample also encode this CDR3. The rearrangement uses TRBV11-2 and TRBJ2-7; no definite D call. The germline V gene has CDR1 SGHAT and CDR2 FQNNGV. The V end lost 0 bases, the J end lost 6 bases, and 9 bases lay between the germline ends. The CDR3 totals 13 residues. For the CDR3, the DNA is TGTGCCAGCAGCTTAGATCGCAACGGCGAGCAGTACTTC. It translates to CASSLDRNGEQYF.

The chain recombines TRBV28 with TRBJ2-5; possible D gene TRBD2, 5 bases. Germline V gene lookup returns CDR1 MDHEN and CDR2 SYDVKM. The CDR3 totals 13 residues. Trimming shortened V by 4 bases and J by 5 bases, and 11 bases separated the two germline ends. CDR3 DNA: TGTGCCAGCAGTTGGGGAGAGAGGGAGACCCAGTACTTC. It is translated as CASSWGERETQYF.

The chain combines TRBV10-2 with TRBJ2-3, with 8 nucleotides matching TRBD2. CDR3 size: 15 residues. CDR1 WSHSY and CDR2 SAAADI come from the germline V gene. V lost 8 bases and J lost 2; bases outside the gene matches: 9. The CDR3 DNA follows: TGCGCCAGCCGAAATAGCGGGATCAACACAGATACGCAGTATTTT. Its translation: CASRNSGINTDTQYF.

The rearrangement links TRBV25-1 to TRBJ1-1; 7 bases fit TRBD1. V dropped 7 bases and J dropped 0; count of bases not matched to a gene: 2. CDR1 is MGHDK, CDR2 SYGVNS, per germline. The CDR3 loop spans 13 amino acids. The CDR3 here is CASIDRVNTEAFF. The CDR3 DNA reads TGTGCCAGCATTGACAGGGTGAACACTGAAGCTTTCTTT.

This sequence joins TRBV10-3 and TRBJ2-7, with D perhaps matching TRBD1 or TRBD2 (5 bases each). The CDR3 covers 14 residues. Germline CDR1 is ENHRY and CDR2 is SYGVKD. V was clipped by 10 bases and J by 1 base, with 17 bases between them. The CDR3 nucleotides read TGTGCCACCAGAGGGGAAACATTTTCCTACGAGCAGTACTTC. Translation: CATRGETFSYEQYF.

The chain employs TRBV2 and TRBJ1-2, with TRBD1 as a possible D gene (5 bases). Germline V CDR1 and CDR2: SNHLY, FYNNEI. Trimming removed 3 bases from V and 4 bases from J, with 12 bases in between. The length of the CDR3 is 14 residues. The CDR3 nucleotides are TGTGCCAGCAGTGACGGGGGACTTATCTATGGCTACACCTTC. It codes for CASSDGGLIYGYTF.

CDR3 in DNA: TGTGCCAGTACTCCCGGGCTGCAGGGAAACACCATATATTTT. It encodes CASTPGLQGNTIYF. The genes are TRBV19 and TRBJ1-3; D is uncertain. The CDR3 consists of 14 residues. Trimming stripped 7 bases from V and 4 bases from J, with 14 bases between. From germline, CDR1 is LNHDA and CDR2 SQIVND (reference sequence).

CDR3 region: CAISEQQGNTGELFF. The CDR3 region has the DNA TGTGCCATCAGTGAGCAACAGGGGAACACCGGGGAGCTGTTTTTT. The V and J genes are TRBV10-3 and TRBJ2-2; D is perhaps TRBD1 (6 bases). This CDR3 region has 15 residues. Germline CDR1 is ENHRY and CDR2 is SYGVKD. Trimming left V 2 bases short and J 1 base short, with 8 bases between.

The chain employs TRBV18 and TRBJ2-3, with D perhaps matching TRBD2 (6 bases). The CDR3 is 14 residues long. Germline V gene lookup returns CDR1 KGHSH and CDR2 LQKENI. The germline V and J ends were trimmed by 1 base and 2 bases, with 7 bases remaining between them. CDR3 in amino acids: CASSPLAATDTQYF. The CDR3 nucleotides are TGTGCCAGCTCACCACTAGCGGCCACAGATACGCAGTATTTT.

The chain uses TRBV6-5 and TRBJ1-1; no clear D gene. Germline values: CDR1 MNHEY, CDR2 SVGAGI. V was shortened by 6 bases and J by 7 bases, with 9 bases between the two germline ends. CDR3 length equals 11 residues. The CDR3 nucleotides are TGTGCCAGCAGCCGACTGGGTGAAGCTTTCTTT. It yields the protein CASSRLGEAFF.